This TCR beta chain appears in the sequencing data of a study of blood T cell repertoires in COVID-19. Produced via immunoSEQ multiplex PCR; TCRdb's table is partial and in-frame only. The repertoire consists of roughly 50,000 clones, with about 90% occurring once and the leading ten covering about 7%. The V end was cut by 4 bases, the J end by 6 bases, with 15 bases between. The germline V gene encodes CDR1 MNHEY and CDR2 SVGAGI. The CDR3 is made up of 14 amino acids. V usage is TRBV6-5 and J usage is TRBJ1-2; maybe TRBD1 (5 bases). Sequenced input: peripheral blood. The TCR sequence derives from a woman aged 55-70 years with active or convalescent COVID-19. The CDR3 protein is CASSSTGTGDGYTF. The CDR3 nucleotides read TGTGCCAGCAGTTCAACCGGGACTGGCGATGGCTACACCTTC.